What follows is one TCR beta chain and its context. Antigen: not known. This specimen belongs to a study of cytomegalovirus exposure and HLA in healthy donors. Whole-study findings and limits: It was 150 or so TCR beta chains that were listed as cytomegalovirus-associated. The study reported that TCR beta sequences accurately predicted HLA-A and HLA-B alleles in most subjects.

With 60 Vbeta and 13 Jbeta primers, the PCR was carried out. The method was immunoSEQ multiplex PCR; TCRdb's version includes in-frame clones alone and lacks a portion of them. The sample holds 60,000 to 75,000 clones; roughly two thirds are singletons and the top ten take 5.4%. CDR3 length: 13 residues. Trimming cost V 2 bases and J 6 bases, with 13 bases left between them. Per the germline V gene, CDR1 is SQVTM and CDR2 is ANQGSEA. The sequencing sample was made of PBMCs. This chain connects TRBV29-1 to TRBJ1-2; a possible D gene is TRBD1 (5 bases). This TCR came from a man in his fifties in good health and CMV-seronegative. CDR3 in DNA: TGCAGCGTTGAATGGGCAGGGAGGCATGGCTACACCTTC. Encoded protein: CSVEWAGRHGYTF.